The rows below give T cell receptor beta chains drawn from one sample of a study of long-term antiretroviral therapy in people with HIV. Some clones are missing from TCRdb's copy, which holds only in-frame ones; the method was immunoSEQ multiplex PCR. The sample consists of some 14,000 clones, 77% of them appearing once. The specimen was unsorted PBMCs, collected 1.3 years before starting antiretroviral therapy. The receptors were sampled from a man in his forties or fifties with HIV. Both conserved end residues are part of each CDR3. D genes are given only for firm matches. Part of the rows lack a size; the others show once, few, many or a class for expanded clones.

TRBV11-2	-	-	TRBJ2-1	CASSLTPFLRTSSYNEQFF	TGTGCCAGCAGCTTAACCCCATTTCTTCGCACAAGCTCCTACAATGAGCAGTTCTTC
TRBV5-8	-	-	TRBJ2-3	CASSPRDTSFTDTQYF	TGTGCCAGCAGCCCGAGGGACACCAGCTTCACAGATACGCAGTATTTT
TRBV10-3	-	-	TRBJ2-2	CAISEPRENGELFF	TGTGCCATCAGTGAACCCAGGGAAAACGGGGAGCTGTTTTTT
TRBV29-1	-	-	TRBJ2-2	CSVGANTGELFF	TGCAGCGTTGGTGCGAACACCGGGGAGCTGTTTTTT
TRBV19	-	-	TRBJ1-5	CASSNRGHRSNQPQHF	TGTGCCAGTAGTAACCGGGGGCATCGGAGCAATCAGCCCCAGCATTTT
TRBV25-1	-	-	TRBJ1-1	CASSEPGMVNTEAFF	TGTGCCAGCAGTGAACCAGGGATGGTGAACACTGAAGCTTTCTTT
TRBV7-3	-	few	TRBJ2-1	CASSLLGGPRDEQFF	TGTGCCAGCAGCTTATTGGGGGGCCCTCGCGATGAGCAGTTCTTC
TRBV4-1	-	-	TRBJ1-1	CASSQAEGLNTEAFF	TGCGCCAGCAGCCAAGCTGAGGGTCTTAACACTGAAGCTTTCTTT
TRBV5-6	-	few	TRBJ2-7	CASSLDGGRSHPGQNRYF	TGTGCCAGCAGCTTGGATGGAGGACGGTCCCACCCTGGACAAAATCGGTACTTC
TRBV7-8	-	-	TRBJ2-1	CASSLVRGLLYNEQFF	TGTGCCAGCAGCTTAGTCAGGGGTCTACTCTACAATGAGCAGTTCTTC
TRBV6-5	TRBD1	once	TRBJ1-2	CASSPRTGTYGYTF	TGTGCCAGCAGTCCCCGGACAGGGACCTATGGCTACACCTTC
TRBV30	-	once	TRBJ2-7	CAWSVGVEQYF	TGTGCCTGGAGTGTAGGAGTCGAGCAGTACTTC
TRBV5-6	-	-	TRBJ1-2	CASSLDPTAGAQVGYTF	TGTGCCAGCAGCTTGGATCCAACGGCAGGGGCCCAGGTTGGCTACACCTTC
TRBV10-2	TRBD1	-	TRBJ1-1	CASGPGQGMRGTEAFF	TGCGCCAGCGGGCCTGGACAGGGAATGAGAGGGACTGAAGCTTTCTTT
TRBV29-1	-	-	TRBJ2-1	CSVDRAGNNEQFF	TGCAGCGTTGACAGGGCAGGAAACAATGAGCAGTTCTTC
TRBV10-1	-	once	TRBJ2-1	CASSSLRGYNEQFF	TGCGCCAGCAGTAGCCTTCGGGGCTACAATGAGCAGTTCTTC
TRBV6-5	-	-	TRBJ2-1	CASSPRGAGDEQFF	TGTGCCAGCAGCCCCCGGGGGGCTGGGGATGAGCAGTTCTTC
TRBV10-3	-	once	TRBJ2-2	CAIRPGPLNTGELFF	TGTGCCATCAGACCCGGGCCGCTGAACACCGGGGAGCTGTTTTTT
TRBV7-8	TRBD1	medium-sized	TRBJ1-2	CASRPRTGGNYGYTF	TGTGCCAGCAGACCCCGGACAGGGGGCAACTATGGCTACACCTTC
TRBV5-6	-	few	TRBJ1-2	CASSLAQTDYGYTF	TGTGCCAGCAGCTTGGCCCAGACGGACTATGGCTACACCTTC
TRBV7-9	TRBD1	-	TRBJ1-4	CASRGTGLMEKLFF	TGTGCCAGCAGGGGGACAGGGCTGATGGAAAAACTGTTTTTT
TRBV5-4	TRBD2	-	TRBJ2-6	CASSSDLLAGGANVLTF	TGTGCCAGCAGCTCCGACCTACTAGCGGGAGGGGCCAACGTCCTGACTTTC
TRBV5-1	-	-	TRBJ1-5	CASSLDTAGAPQHF	TGCGCCAGCAGCTTGGATACGGCAGGAGCGCCCCAGCATTTT
TRBV7-2	TRBD2	few	TRBJ2-3	CASGRGGPRDTQYF	TGTGCCAGCGGTCGCGGGGGACCTCGGGATACGCAGTATTTT
TRBV5-1	-	-	TRBJ1-5	CASSLVGNQPQHF	TGCGCCAGCAGCTTGGTTGGCAATCAGCCCCAGCATTTT
TRBV23-1	TRBD1	-	TRBJ1-2	CASHGETGLSYGYTF	TGCGCCTCACACGGGGAGACAGGGCTATCCTATGGCTACACCTTC
TRBV27	-	-	TRBJ2-7	CASSNPRTGTYEQYF	TGTGCCAGCAGTAACCCCCGAACAGGCACCTACGAGCAGTACTTC
TRBV27	-	-	TRBJ1-6	CASRPRPQDRFSPLHF	TGTGCCAGCAGACCAAGGCCCCAGGACAGATTTTCACCCCTCCACTTT
TRBV5-4	-	-	TRBJ2-5	CASSLALAKETQYF	TGTGCCAGCAGCTTGGCGTTAGCCAAGGAGACCCAGTACTTC
TRBV7-9	TRBD1	-	TRBJ1-1	CASSPPGIRGTEAFF	TGTGCCAGCAGCCCGCCCGGGATCAGGGGGACTGAAGCTTTCTTT
TRBV19	-	-	TRBJ1-1	CASTLDPGQMNTEAFF	TGTGCCAGTACCCTCGACCCGGGACAAATGAACACTGAAGCTTTCTTT
TRBV7-9	-	-	TRBJ1-6	CASSPVEGWNSPLHF	TGTGCCAGCAGCCCGGTGGAGGGGTGGAATTCACCCCTCCACTTT
TRBV28	-	-	TRBJ1-1	CASSLIWGGGTEAFF	TGTGCCAGCAGTTTAATATGGGGGGGAGGGACTGAAGCTTTCTTT
TRBV11-1	-	-	TRBJ1-1	CASSLLSRTEAFF	TGTGCCAGCAGCTTGCTGAGTCGGACTGAAGCTTTCTTT
TRBV5-4	-	few	TRBJ1-3	CASSLGQANSGNTIYF	TGTGCCAGCAGCTTGGGGCAGGCCAACTCTGGAAACACCATATATTTT
TRBV11-2	TRBD1	-	TRBJ1-4	CASSSRTGDNEKLFF	TGTGCCAGCAGCTCCCGGACAGGGGATAATGAAAAACTGTTTTTT
TRBV9	TRBD2	-	TRBJ2-1	CASSVGAAGLAPAYNEQFF	TGTGCCAGCAGCGTAGGAGCCGCGGGACTAGCGCCGGCCTACAATGAGCAGTTCTTC
TRBV10-3	-	once	TRBJ2-7	CAISGTTYEQYF	TGTGCCATCAGTGGGACAACCTACGAGCAGTACTTC
TRBV11-3	-	-	TRBJ2-6	CASSLETSGANVLTF	TGTGCCAGCAGCTTAGAAACCTCTGGGGCCAACGTCCTGACTTTC